The 23 T cell receptor beta chains in this list originate from one sample, sequenced in a study of blood T cell repertoires in COVID-19. Repertoires were generated with immunoSEQ multiplex PCR, while TCRdb's copy carries only in-frame clones and drops some. The table lists 150,000 or so clones, around 83% of them singletons, with around 3.6% in the top ten. Sequenced: PBMCs or T cells enriched from blood (not recorded which). The origin of the receptors is a woman aged 45 to 65 in a cohort exposed to, infected with or recovered from COVID-19 (not recorded which).

The chain is built from TRBV28 and TRBJ2-3; D call uncertain. V shed 6 bases and J shed 4 bases, with 8 bases lying between them. Germline CDR1 is MDHEN and CDR2 is SYDVKM. The CDR3 contains 12 residues. This chain's CDR3 is CASRTRPDTQYF. CDR3 coding DNA: TGTGCCAGCAGGACCAGGCCAGATACGCAGTATTTT.

The V gene is TRBV18, the J gene TRBJ1-1; D not certain. The germline V gene encodes CDR1 KGHSH and CDR2 LQKENI. V was trimmed by 4 bases and J by 8 bases, leaving 17 bases between them. This CDR3 has 14 residues. Here the CDR3 reads CASSQTPGNQEAFF. The DNA for the CDR3 is TGTGCCAGCTCACAAACCCCAGGTAATCAGGAAGCTTTCTTT.

The CDR3 reads CASSPRPGTGTEAFF. The CDR3 DNA sequence: TGTGCCAGCAGCCCAAGGCCCGGGACAGGCACTGAAGCTTTCTTT. The chain employs TRBV6-2 or TRBV6-3 and TRBJ1-1; TRBD1 agrees at 8 bases. The CDR3 totals 15 residues. From germline, CDR1 is MNHEY and CDR2 SVGEGT. Losses at the gene ends were 6 bases for V and 4 bases for J; bases not matched to a gene: 10.

This chain links TRBV5-4 with TRBJ2-2; possible D gene TRBD1, 6 bases. CDR1 and CDR2 (germline): SGHNT, YYREEE (reference sequence). This CDR3 spans 16 amino acids. V was pared by 6 bases and J by 6 bases, with 21 bases between. The CDR3, as DNA: TGTGCCAGCACCTCCGACAGGATAGAGCACGCCGGGGAGCTGTTTTTT. Translation gives CASTSDRIEHAGELFF.

This clone was observed once. The chain joins TRBV19 to TRBJ1-5, with 7 nucleotides matching TRBD1. The trim removed 7 bases at V and 0 bases at J, leaving 6 bases unmatched. Germline V gene sequence: CDR1 LNHDA, CDR2 SQIVND (reference sequence). The CDR3 consists of 15 residues. This chain's CDR3 is CASKRGQDSNQPQHF. In DNA, the CDR3 is TGTGCCAGTAAGAGAGGACAGGATAGCAATCAGCCCCAGCATTTT.

This clone turned up a few times. The CDR3 DNA follows: TGCGCCAGCCACCCAACTAGCGGGAGAAAAGGGACAGATACGCAGTATTTT. This sequence encodes CASHPTSGRKGTDTQYF. The V and J genes are TRBV5-1 and TRBJ2-3; 11 bases line up with TRBD2. CDR3 length: 17 amino acids. Germline CDR1 and CDR2: SGHRS and YFSETQ. V lost 7 bases and J lost 3; bases outside the gene matches: 13.

The rearrangement joins TRBV3-1 (or the pseudogene TRBV3-2) to TRBJ2-5; weak D call: TRBD1 (5 bases). Trimming pared 0 bases from V and 0 bases from J, leaving 8 bases between. In germline, CDR1 is LGHDT, CDR2 YNNKEL (reference sequence). The CDR3 sequence is 15 residues long. The CDR3 nucleotides read TGTGCCAGCAGCCAAGAAAGGGGTTACCAAGAGACCCAGTACTTC. This translates into CASSQERGYQETQYF.

This clone was detected only a few times. The rearrangement uses TRBV28 and TRBJ1-4; 10 bases are shared with TRBD1. CDR3 length: 16 residues. The ends lost 6 bases at V and 4 bases at J; junction bases unmatched: 8. From germline, CDR1 is MDHEN and CDR2 SYDVKM. The CDR3 protein is CASSTPGQGYNEKLFF. Here the CDR3 DNA reads TGTGCCAGCAGCACGCCGGGACAGGGGTATAATGAAAAACTGTTTTTT.

The genes are TRBV28 and TRBJ1-1, with D possibly TRBD1 on 5 matching bases. Germline lookup yields CDR1 MDHEN and CDR2 SYDVKM. The CDR3 runs 14 residues. Trimming removed 7 bases at V and 3 bases at J, with 15 bases between. The CDR3 coding sequence is TGTGCCAGCAATCGGGGGGGAGACGACACTGAAGCTTTCTTT. This codes for CASNRGGDDTEAFF.

The chain combines TRBV28 with TRBJ2-7; D is unclear. The CDR3 has 13 amino acids. Germline CDR1 MDHEN, CDR2 SYDVKM. Trimming left V 7 bases short and J 2 bases short, with 12 bases between. CDR3 nucleotide sequence: TGTGCCAGCATGCGGATTACAACCTACGAGCAGTACTTC. Encoded protein: CASMRITTYEQYF.

The rearrangement uses TRBV9 and TRBJ2-3, with 9 bases lining up with TRBD2. This CDR3 has 16 amino acids. Trimming at V came to 6 bases and at J to 5 bases, leaving 13 bases not matched to a gene. The germline gives CDR1 SGDLS, CDR2 YYNGEE. CDR3 in DNA: TGTGCCAGCACCACTAGCAGCGGGGGGTCCCAAGATACGCAGTATTTT. Translation: CASTTSSGGSQDTQYF.

The rearrangement joins TRBV5-1 to TRBJ2-1, with 9 bases identical to TRBD1. After removal of 0 bases from V and 10 bases from J, the junction contained 5 bases not matched to a gene. The CDR3 length is 14 residues. Germline V lookup: CDR1 SGHRS, CDR2 YFSETQ. CDR3: CASSLGGQGREQFF. As DNA, the CDR3 is TGCGCCAGCAGCTTGGGGGGACAGGGTCGGGAGCAGTTCTTC.

This sequence joins TRBV5-1 and TRBJ2-5; 10 bases align to TRBD2. The CDR3 totals 17 residues. The germline CDR1 and CDR2 sequences are SGHRS and YFSETQ. V lost 0 bases, J lost 1 base, and 6 bases stayed unmatched. The CDR3, as DNA: TGCGCCAGCAGCTTGGGCCCCGCTAGCGGGAGCCAAGAGACCCAGTACTTC. It translates to CASSLGPASGSQETQYF.

J is TRBJ1-4 and V is TRBV30; unclear D gene. V was shortened by 4 bases and J by 3 bases, with 12 bases between the two germline ends. Germline lookup yields CDR1 GTSNPN and CDR2 SVGIG (reference sequence). The CDR3 runs 14 residues. CDR3 residues: CAWNRERANEKLFF. CDR3 coding DNA: TGTGCCTGGAATCGAGAAAGAGCTAATGAAAAACTGTTTTTT.

This clone occurred a few times. The chain has TRBV2 and TRBJ1-5; TRBD1 is a possible D gene (5 bases). V lost 3 bases to trimming and J lost 4 bases, with 10 bases between them. Germline V gene data show CDR1 as SNHLY and CDR2 as FYNNEI. The CDR3 consists of 14 residues. DNA of the CDR3: TGTGCCAGCAGTGAGGGGCGACAAAATCAGCCCCAGCATTTT. This sequence encodes CASSEGRQNQPQHF.

V usage is TRBV19 and J usage is TRBJ1-3; 7 positions match TRBD1. This CDR3 spans 16 amino acids. CDR1 is LNHDA and CDR2 is SQIVND in the germline V gene (reference sequence). V was clipped by 6 bases and J by 0 bases; unmatched bases: 8. The CDR3 loop is CASSATGRRSGNTIYF. The DNA for the CDR3 is TGTGCCAGTAGCGCGACAGGGCGACGCTCTGGAAACACCATATATTTT.

The chain uses TRBV6-4 and TRBJ2-1; 7 bases fit TRBD2. V trimming: 6 bases; J trimming: 0 bases; junction bases outside the gene matches: 5. This CDR3 contains 15 residues. Germline-derived CDR1 and CDR2 are MRHNA and SNTAGT. The CDR3 region has the DNA TGTGCCAGCAGGGCAGCGGGGAGCTCCTACAATGAGCAGTTCTTC. Residues: CASRAAGSSYNEQFF.

The rearrangement uses TRBV2 and TRBJ2-5; no clear D. The germline gives CDR1 SNHLY, CDR2 FYNNEI. The CDR3 runs to 13 residues. Trimming left V 7 bases short and J 5 bases short, with 14 bases between. CDR3 nucleotide sequence: TGTGCCAGCAAAGAGGCCGTCGAGGAGACCCAGTACTTC. This gives the protein CASKEAVEETQYF.

CDR3: CASSSAVQETQYF. CDR3 coding DNA: TGTGCCAGCAGTTCAGCGGTTCAAGAGACCCAGTACTTC. V is TRBV6-5 and J is TRBJ2-5; a possible D gene is TRBD2 (5 bases). V gave up 4 bases and J gave up 2 bases, with 8 bases separating them. The CDR3 consists of 13 residues. Germline V lookup: CDR1 MNHEY, CDR2 SVGAGI.

V usage is TRBV6-5 and J usage is TRBJ1-2; 7 bases align to TRBD1. CDR3 length: 13 residues. Germline V gene data show CDR1 as MNHEY and CDR2 as SVGAGI. V shed 5 bases, J shed 5 bases, and the junction held 5 bases outside the gene matches. DNA of the CDR3: TGTGCCAGCAGTCGAGGACAGGAGTATGGCTACACCTTC. This translates into CASSRGQEYGYTF.

This clone has a single count. The chain is built from TRBV7-2 and TRBJ2-1; 10 bases are a match to TRBD1. V trimming: 5 bases; J trimming: 5 bases; junction bases outside the gene matches: 3. The CDR3 loop spans 14 amino acids. Looked up from germline, CDR1 is SGHTA and CDR2 is FQGNSA. In DNA, the CDR3 is TGTGCCAGCAGCCCGGGACAGGGGCACAATGAGCAGTTCTTC. As protein: CASSPGQGHNEQFF.

This clone has just one count. The V call is TRBV7-9, the J call TRBJ1-1; no clear D gene. CDR1 is SEHNR, CDR2 FQNEAQ, per germline (reference sequence). The CDR3 is 13 residues long. V gave up 4 bases and J gave up 6 bases, with 12 bases separating them. CDR3 sequence reads: CASSSSGGAEAFF. The CDR3 DNA is TGTGCCAGCAGCTCTTCAGGCGGGGCTGAAGCTTTCTTT.

The gene calls are TRBV19 and TRBJ1-1; D is possibly TRBD1 (6 bases). The V end was cut by 6 bases, the J end by 4 bases, with 12 bases between. Germline values: CDR1 LNHDA, CDR2 SQIVND (reference sequence). The CDR3 sequence is 13 residues long. The CDR3 sequence: CASSTLGGTEAFF. CDR3 in DNA: TGTGCCAGTAGCACGTTAGGGGGCACTGAAGCTTTCTTT.